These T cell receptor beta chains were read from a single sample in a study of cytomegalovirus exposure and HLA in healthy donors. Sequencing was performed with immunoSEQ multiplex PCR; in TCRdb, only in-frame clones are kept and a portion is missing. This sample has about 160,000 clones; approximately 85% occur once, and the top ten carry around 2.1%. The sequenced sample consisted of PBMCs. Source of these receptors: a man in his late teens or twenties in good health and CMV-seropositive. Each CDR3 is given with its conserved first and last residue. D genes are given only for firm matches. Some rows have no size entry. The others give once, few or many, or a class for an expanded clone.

TGTGCCTGGAAAGGACAGGGGGCCGACAATGAGCAGTTCTTC	CAWKGQGADNEQFF	-	TRBV30	TRBJ2-1	TRBD1
TGTGCCAGCAGTGGGGACACTCTAGCCAAAAACAGTCAGTACTTC	CASSGDTLAKNSQYF	-	TRBV2	TRBJ2-4	-
TGCGCCAGCAGCTTGGGACCAAGCGGGTTATCCTACGAGCAGTACTTC	CASSLGPSGLSYEQYF	-	TRBV5-1	TRBJ2-7	-
TGTGCCAGCAGCTCGGACAGGGGTTTGGCCGAGCAGTACTTC	CASSSDRGLAEQYF	-	TRBV7-2	TRBJ2-7	TRBD1
TGCAGCGTTGAAAGGGACAGGGATCTTTGGGGCACAGATACGCAGTATTTT	CSVERDRDLWGTDTQYF	once	TRBV29-1	TRBJ2-3	TRBD1
TGTGCCAGCAGTTACTCCTTCTACGAGCAGTACTTC	CASSYSFYEQYF	-	TRBV6-5	TRBJ2-7	-
TGTGCCAGCAGCTTAGGACAGACCGGGGAGCTGTTTTTT	CASSLGQTGELFF	-	TRBV7-2	TRBJ2-2	-
TGTGCCAGCAGCCAGCTATCCTACGAGCAGTACTTC	CASSQLSYEQYF	-	TRBV14	TRBJ2-7	-
TGTGCCAGCAGTGAAGCGCGGGCCGATAACACTGAAGCTTTCTTT	CASSEARADNTEAFF	few	TRBV6-1	TRBJ1-1	-
TGTGCCAGCAGTGCGGACAGAAATCAGCCCCAGCATTTT	CASSADRNQPQHF	few	TRBV6-1	TRBJ1-5	-
TGTGCCAGCAGTGACCGGGACAGGTCCTACGAGCAGTACTTC	CASSDRDRSYEQYF	-	TRBV27	TRBJ2-7	TRBD1
TGTGCCAGCAGTTTTCTGGGCGCGAATTATGGCTACACCTTC	CASSFLGANYGYTF	-	TRBV6-5	TRBJ1-2	-
TGTGCCATCAGGGCGGGACTAGCGGGGGGCCTGGGAGAGCAGTACTTC	CAIRAGLAGGLGEQYF	-	TRBV10-3	TRBJ2-7	TRBD2
TGTGCCAGCAGCTTTCAGGGGGGCAATCAGCCCCAGCATTTT	CASSFQGGNQPQHF	-	TRBV5-6	TRBJ1-5	TRBD1
TGCAGCGTCCGACAGGGGGCTTCTGAAGCTTTCTTT	CSVRQGASEAFF	-	TRBV29-1	TRBJ1-1	TRBD1
TGTGCCAGCAGCCCACAGATTTGGGGACAGGGGGCAGGCGGGGAGCTGTTTTTT	CASSPQIWGQGAGGELFF	-	TRBV5-6	TRBJ2-2	TRBD1
TGTGCCAGCAGCTCCGGGGGGAGGGAGCAGTACTTC	CASSSGGREQYF	-	TRBV7-2	TRBJ2-7	TRBD2
TGCAGCGGCGGTACTGACAGTCGGCTGAACACTGAAGCTTTCTTT	CSGGTDSRLNTEAFF	once	TRBV29-1	TRBJ1-1	-
TGTGCCAGCAGCTTATTAGGGCGGGGGGACACCGGGGAGCTGTTTTTT	CASSLLGRGDTGELFF	-	TRBV7-2	TRBJ2-2	TRBD2
TGTGCCAGCAGCTCCCCGGGGTCCTCCTCCTACGAGCAGTACTTC	CASSSPGSSSYEQYF	-	TRBV7-9	TRBJ2-7	-
TGTGCCAGCAGCGTTGGGCCGGGGGAGGCCGGGGAGCTGTTTTTT	CASSVGPGEAGELFF	-	TRBV9	TRBJ2-2	-
TGTGCCAGCGCTGACAGGGAAAAATCACCCCTCCACTTT	CASADREKSPLHF	-	TRBV2	TRBJ1-6	TRBD1
TGTGCCAGCAGTTACTCTTTCCAGGGGAGAGGGGAGCAGTACTTC	CASSYSFQGRGEQYF	-	TRBV6-6	TRBJ2-7	-
TGTGCCAGCAGCTTAGGGGGACTCTATGGCTACACCTTC	CASSLGGLYGYTF	-	TRBV7-9	TRBJ1-2	-
TGTGCCAGCAGCTTACTCCGGGGCTCTGGAAACACCATATATTTT	CASSLLRGSGNTIYF	-	TRBV11-2	TRBJ1-3	-
TGTGCCAGCAGCTTACTCTTACAGCTCTATAATTCACCCCTCCACTTT	CASSLLLQLYNSPLHF	-	TRBV7-2	TRBJ1-6	-
TGCAGCGGGACATTTCAAGAGACCCAGTACTTC	CSGTFQETQYF	-	TRBV29-1	TRBJ2-5	-
TGTGCCAGCAGTAAACAGGGTAGGGTGGAGACCCAGTACTTC	CASSKQGRVETQYF	-	TRBV27	TRBJ2-5	-
TGTGCCAGCAGCGGACAGGGCAAGGGAGAGACCCAGTACTTC	CASSGQGKGETQYF	-	TRBV9	TRBJ2-5	TRBD1
TGCGCCAGCAGCTCGGGGATAGCGGGGGGAAAAGATACGCAGTATTTT	CASSSGIAGGKDTQYF	few	TRBV5-1	TRBJ2-3	TRBD2
TGTGCCAGCAGTGAATGGCAGGGGCTGAGGGAGCAGTACTTC	CASSEWQGLREQYF	-	TRBV6-1	TRBJ2-5	-
TGTGCCAGCAGCGTAGCCCCAGCGGGGTCGGGCACAGATACGCAGTATTTT	CASSVAPAGSGTDTQYF	-	TRBV9	TRBJ2-3	TRBD2
TGTGCCTGGAGTGTATCACGGACAGATGTTAACACCGGGGAGCTGTTTTTT	CAWSVSRTDVNTGELFF	-	TRBV30	TRBJ2-2	-